This T cell receptor (beta chain) was observed in a study of T cell responses to AZD1222 COVID-19 vaccine. General study points: The donors showed a predominance of white British ancestry and of females, with possible underestimation of clonal diversity. The study identified only a handful of AZD1222 recipients as seropositive at baseline.

TCRdb keeps only in-frame clones here, not all; method: immunoSEQ multiplex PCR. Among some 150,000 clones listed, about nine tenths were seen once. V was shortened by 4 bases and J by 9 bases, with 16 bases between the two germline ends. Germline assignment: CDR1 LGHDT and CDR2 YNNKEL (reference sequence). CDR3 length: 15 amino acids. About this clone: Its matching antigen is unknown.

The sequenced sample was peripheral blood, obtained on day 0 of AZD1222 vaccination. The chain is built from TRBV3-1 (or the pseudogene TRBV3-2) and TRBJ1-6, with a weak D call TRBD1 (6 bases). The sequence was collected from an adult in good health. The CDR3 DNA reads as TGTGCCAGCAGCCCCCAGGGGAGTGGTATTTCACCCCTCCACTTT. Protein product: CASSPQGSGISPLHF.